The 22 T cell receptor beta chains below come from one sample, sequenced in a study of blood T cell repertoires in COVID-19. The method was immunoSEQ multiplex PCR; TCRdb's version includes in-frame clones alone and lacks a portion of them. The sample has approximately 350,000 clones; about 88% are singletons. Sequencing input: peripheral blood. These receptors all stem from an older woman with COVID-19, enrolled during active disease.

The V and J genes are TRBV11-2 and TRBJ2-1; 10 nucleotides align to TRBD2. The germline V gene encodes CDR1 SGHAT and CDR2 FQNNGV. The CDR3 is made up of 14 amino acids. The trim removed 0 bases at V and 13 bases at J, leaving 6 bases unmatched. The CDR3 region is CASSLDLTSGPQFF. The CDR3 DNA follows: TGTGCCAGCAGCTTAGATTTGACTAGCGGGCCCCAGTTCTTC.

The J gene is TRBJ1-6, the V gene TRBV6-1, with D perhaps TRBD1 (5 bases). This CDR3 contains 14 residues. Trimming shortened V by 3 bases and J by 16 bases, and 19 bases separated the two germline ends. Germline CDR1 and CDR2: MNHNS and SASEGT. CDR3 region: CASSEKGQGTFLHF. In DNA, the CDR3 is TGTGCCAGCAGTGAGAAGGGGCAGGGAACTTTTCTCCACTTT.

J is TRBJ1-3 and V is TRBV7-2; 8 nucleotides line up with TRBD1. The CDR3 totals 15 residues. V was pared by 3 bases and J by 1 base, with 2 bases of the junction left unmatched. The germline gives CDR1 SGHTA, CDR2 FQGNSA. CDR3 in amino acids: CASSFGQGSGNTIYF. CDR3 DNA: TGTGCCAGCAGCTTCGGACAGGGATCTGGAAACACCATATATTTT.

The chain carries TRBV27 and TRBJ1-2; TRBD1 agrees at 8 bases. CDR1 is MNHEY, CDR2 SMNVEV, per germline (reference sequence). CDR3 length: 13 amino acids. With 5 bases clipped from V and 3 bases from J, the junction kept 2 bases outside the gene matches. This CDR3 is CASSETGDYGYTF. The CDR3 DNA reads as TGTGCCAGCAGTGAGACAGGGGACTATGGCTACACCTTC.

The CDR3 here is CASSSWDRNGYTF. The CDR3 DNA is TGTGCCAGCAGCTCCTGGGACAGGAATGGCTACACCTTC. The chain recombines TRBV7-8 with TRBJ1-2; TRBD1 matches 8 bases. J gave up 6 bases and V 4 bases, and 4 bases lay outside the gene matches. There are 13 residues in the CDR3. The germline gives CDR1 SGHVS, CDR2 FQNEAQ.

DNA of the CDR3: TGTGCCAGCAGCCCGGACAGCAACTATGGCTACACCTTC. It is translated as CASSPDSNYGYTF. The genes are TRBV5-6 and TRBJ1-2; D might be TRBD1 (6 bases). The CDR3 loop spans 13 amino acids. Between the trimmed V and J ends, which lost 4 bases and 2 bases, there was a span of 9 bases. Germline V gene sequence: CDR1 SGHDT, CDR2 YYEEEE.

The V and J genes are TRBV5-1 and TRBJ1-6; D may be TRBD1 (6 bases). Germline V CDR1 and CDR2: SGHRS, YFSETQ. The CDR3 runs 16 residues. With 2 bases removed from V and 6 bases from J, the gap between germline ends came to 15 bases. In DNA form, the CDR3 reads TGCGCCAGCAGCTTCGGCTTCGGGACACTTAATTCACCCCTCCACTTT. Translating it yields CASSFGFGTLNSPLHF.

The CDR3 sequence is CTSSHSSGGYTF. The CDR3 coding sequence is TGCACCAGCAGCCATTCTTCCGGGGGCTACACCTTC. This chain links TRBV1 with TRBJ1-2. TRBV1 is termed a pseudogene. The CDR3 has 12 residues.

The V gene is TRBV28, the J gene TRBJ1-2; D not resolved. V was clipped by 8 bases and J by 4 bases, with 11 bases between them. The CDR3 covers 12 residues. Germline values: CDR1 MDHEN, CDR2 SYDVKM. DNA for the CDR3: TGTGCCAGCTCCCCCCCCGGCTATGGCTACACCTTC. Encoded protein: CASSPPGYGYTF.

J is TRBJ2-1 and V is TRBV24-1, with TRBD2 matching over 8 bases. The V segment lost 7 bases and the J segment 2 bases; nucleotides outside the gene matches: 6. CDR3 length: 15 residues. The V gene's germline CDR1 is KGHDR and CDR2 SFDVKD. The CDR3 sequence: CATRNGGAAYNEQFF. The CDR3 coding sequence is TGTGCCACCAGGAACGGGGGGGCCGCCTACAATGAGCAGTTCTTC.

The chain is built from TRBV5-1 and TRBJ1-2; 7 nucleotides match TRBD1. The CDR3 sequence is 13 residues long. V lost 3 bases and J lost 2; bases outside the gene matches: 1. Looked up from germline, CDR1 is SGHRS and CDR2 is YFSETQ. CDR3 protein: CASSWDRNYGYTF. CDR3 bases: TGCGCCAGCAGCTGGGACAGAAACTATGGCTACACCTTC.

This clone is a singleton in its sample. V gene TRBV14 combines with J gene TRBJ2-7; 8 positions agree with TRBD1. The CDR3 loop spans 14 amino acids. CDR1 and CDR2 from the germline V gene are SGHDN and FVKESK. V lost 3 bases and J lost 6; bases outside the gene matches: 7. The CDR3 coding sequence is TGTGCCAGCAGCCATTTCGCAGGGACAGGCGAGCAGTACTTC. It translates to CASSHFAGTGEQYF. Combining the CDR3 with reference TRBV14 and TRBJ2-7 gives the whole variable domain EAGVTQFPSHSVIEKGQTVTLRCDPISGHDNLYWYRRVMGKEIKFLLHFVKESKQDESGMPNNRFLAERTGGTYSTLKVQPAELEDSGVYFCASSHFAGTGEQYFGPGTRLTVT.

V and J are TRBV5-6 and TRBJ1-6; tentatively, D is TRBD1 (6 bases). V dropped 0 bases and J dropped 4 bases, with 11 bases sitting between them. The CDR3 loop spans 16 amino acids. CDR1 SGHDT and CDR2 YYEEEE come from the germline V gene. Written as DNA, the CDR3 is TGTGCCAGCAGCTTGGAGGACAGCCTTTATAATTCACCCCTCCACTTT. This encodes CASSLEDSLYNSPLHF.

V gene TRBV4-2 combines with J gene TRBJ1-1; TRBD1 might be the D (6 bases). CDR1 LGHNA and CDR2 YNFKEQ come from the germline V gene. The CDR3 spans 15 residues. The V end lost 1 base, the J end lost 7 bases, and 16 bases lay between the germline ends. The CDR3: CASSQVGGRGGEAFF. The CDR3 nucleotides are TGTGCCAGCAGCCAAGTAGGGGGGCGCGGGGGTGAAGCTTTCTTT.

The chain uses TRBV9 and TRBJ1-5; 7 bases align to TRBD1. Germline V gene lookup returns CDR1 SGDLS and CDR2 YYNGEE. V trimming: 4 bases; J trimming: 6 bases; junction bases outside the gene matches: 10. The CDR3 contains 15 residues. CDR3 sequence reads: CASSLTGVPGQPQHF. The CDR3 region has the DNA TGTGCCAGCAGCTTAACAGGGGTGCCCGGTCAGCCCCAGCATTTT.

V gene TRBV27 combines with J gene TRBJ1-1; perhaps TRBD1 as D (6 bases). The CDR3 sequence is 15 residues long. V lost 7 bases and J lost 5, with 20 bases in between. Germline values: CDR1 MNHEY, CDR2 SMNVEV (reference sequence). CDR3 in DNA: TGTGCCAGCACGGTCAAGGGGGAATATAAAACTGAAGCTTTCTTT. It codes for CASTVKGEYKTEAFF.

This chain joins TRBV10-3 and TRBJ2-7; D might be TRBD2 (6 bases). This CDR3 has 14 amino acids. The germline CDR1 and CDR2 sequences are ENHRY and SYGVKD. Trimming cost V 6 bases and J 1 base, with 13 bases left between them. The CDR3: CAIRELGGSYEQYF. CDR3 in DNA: TGTGCCATCAGGGAACTCGGGGGTTCCTACGAGCAGTACTTC.

The chain combines TRBV5-1 with TRBJ2-5; D may be TRBD1 (7 bases). The V gene lost 5 bases and the J gene lost 2 bases, with 19 bases spanning the gap. Per the germline V gene, CDR1 is SGHRS and CDR2 is YFSETQ. The CDR3 totals 16 residues. As DNA, the CDR3 is TGCGCCAGCAGATATAGGGGGGAGGACAGGCAAGAGACCCAGTACTTC. Its translation is CASRYRGEDRQETQYF.

The V call is TRBV3-1 (or the pseudogene TRBV3-2), the J call TRBJ1-1; weak D call: TRBD1 (6 bases). Germline-derived CDR1 and CDR2 are LGHDT and YNNKEL (reference sequence). There are 15 residues in the CDR3. The ends were cut back, 7 bases at V and 8 bases at J, with 23 bases in the middle. This CDR3 reads CASNGEGDLFAEAFF. In nucleotides, the CDR3 is TGTGCCAGCAACGGGGAGGGGGACTTGTTTGCCGAAGCTTTCTTT.

The V and J genes are TRBV30 and TRBJ1-2, with D possibly TRBD1 on 6 matching bases. CDR1 and CDR2 (germline): GTSNPN, SVGIG (reference sequence). The V gene lost 3 bases and the J gene lost 4 bases, with 15 bases spanning the gap. The CDR3 length is 14 residues. DNA of the CDR3: TGTGCCTGGAGGACAGGCTTCACCTCCTATGGCTACACCTTC. Translating it yields CAWRTGFTSYGYTF.

The chain employs TRBV9 and TRBJ1-1; no reliable D call. Trimming took 3 bases from V and 3 from J, leaving 9 bases between them. Germline V CDR1 and CDR2: SGDLS, YYNGEE. The CDR3 is 13 amino acids. CDR3 loop: CASSETAYTEAFF. As DNA, the CDR3 is TGTGCCAGCAGCGAAACAGCCTACACTGAAGCTTTCTTT.

The chain carries TRBV3-1 (or the pseudogene TRBV3-2) and TRBJ1-6, with 7 bases lining up with TRBD1. Germline assignment: CDR1 LGHDT and CDR2 YNNKEL (reference sequence). CDR3 size: 15 residues. J gave up 7 bases and V 0 bases, and 3 bases lay outside the gene matches. In DNA form, the CDR3 reads TGTGCCAGCAGCCAAGATGAGGGGGCGAATTCACCCCTCCACTTT. Its protein product is CASSQDEGANSPLHF.